The sequence of this TCR beta chain was determined in a study of shared clonotypes between healthy human individuals. Only in-frame clones appear in the TCRdb table, and some are missing; sequencing was by immunoSEQ multiplex PCR. Among about 1,900,000 clones listed, approximately 94% were seen once. The germline V gene encodes CDR1 LGHNA and CDR2 YSLEER. The CDR3 has 13 amino acids. Trimming left V 0 bases short and J 3 bases short, with 5 bases between. Naivety among CD8 cells was defined by CD45RO negativity and positive CCR7 selection, thereby excluding terminally differentiated effector memory CD45RA+ cells.

The chain recombines TRBV4-3 with TRBJ1-1, with D perhaps matching TRBD1 (5 bases). The sample consisted of naive CD8+ T cells sorted from blood. The TCR sequence derives from a man between 18 and 29 years old in good health. CDR3 sequence reads: CASSQDRDTEAFF. DNA of the CDR3: TGCGCCAGCAGCCAAGACAGGGACACTGAAGCTTTCTTT.